This T cell receptor (beta chain) was sequenced for a study of ipilimumab plus nivolumab after autologous stem cell transplantation. Here immunoSEQ multiplex PCR was the method, and the copy in TCRdb shows in-frame clones only, minus some. The repertoire holds around 16,000 clones, 80% to 85% seen once, with roughly 23% in the top ten. Germline values: CDR1 SGDLS, CDR2 YYNGEE. The CDR3 length is 16 residues. Germline trimming cut 3 bases from V and 7 bases from J; bases unmatched to any gene: 8. The sample consisted of PBMCs, taken in a trial of ipilimumab plus nivolumab as post-transplant consolidation. The rearrangement links TRBV9 to TRBJ2-4; the match to TRBD2 covers 12 bases. This sequence originates from a male donor with diffuse large B-cell lymphoma. This CDR3 reads CASSALAGGPGNIQYF. The CDR3 nucleotides are TGTGCCAGCAGCGCTCTAGCGGGGGGGCCAGGTAACATTCAGTACTTC.